This T cell receptor beta chain stems from a study of T cells in Graves' hyperthyroidism and ophthalmopathy. General study points: Most clonotypes expanded in thyroid above 0.001 were likewise present in blood. Separation of ophthalmopathy from stable hyperthyroidism was achieved by a 13 V-J model.

In this sample, this clonotype turned up many times. What it binds is unknown. TCR beta CDR3 regions were amplified from RNA transcripts. RT-PCR in the first round (using the HTBI primer set) targeted the TCR CDR3. TCRdb reprocessed the multiplex PCR reads via MiXCR and lists one record per CDR3 protein. The sample lists some 570,000 distinct CDR3 sequences, approximately 17% seen once, with roughly 15% in the top ten. Germline CDR1 is SEHNR and CDR2 is FQNEAQ (reference sequence). The length of the CDR3 is 14 residues. The J segment lost 5 bases and the V segment lost 5 bases, leaving 9 bases of the junction unmatched.

The receptor's source is a woman younger than 30 with Graves' ophthalmopathy. The rearrangement links TRBV7-9 to TRBJ2-7; 7 positions match TRBD1. The sample comprised blood. CDR3 residues: CASSPLGQEHEQYF. CDR3 bases: TGTGCCAGCAGCCCCCTCGGACAGGAACACGAGCAGTACTTC.